This entry lists 17 T cell receptor beta chains sequenced from one sample in a study of cytomegalovirus exposure and HLA in healthy donors. The protocol was immunoSEQ multiplex PCR, while the TCRdb copy is restricted to in-frame clones and leaves out a portion. The sample consists of 250,000 to 350,000 clones, roughly 88% of them appearing once. Input material: PBMCs. These receptors were obtained from a man aged 30-40 years in good health and CMV-seronegative.

The rearrangement links TRBV19 to TRBJ1-3; 7 positions match TRBD1. Trimming took 7 bases from V and 0 from J; bases not matched to a gene: 3. CDR1 is LNHDA, CDR2 SQIVND, per germline (reference sequence). CDR3 size: 14 residues. The CDR3 here is CASIRDSSGNTIYF. CDR3 in DNA: TGTGCCAGTATCCGGGACAGCTCTGGAAACACCATATATTTT. Combining the CDR3 with reference TRBV19 and TRBJ1-3 gives the whole variable domain DGGITQSPKYLFRKEGQNVTLSCEQNLNHDAMYWYRQDPGQGLRLIYYSQIVNDFQKGDIAEGYSVSREKKESFPLTVTSAQKNPTAFYLCASIRDSSGNTIYFGEGSWLTVV.

This clone was seen just once. The J gene is TRBJ1-2, the V gene TRBV11-2; D might be TRBD1 (5 bases). The germline CDR1 and CDR2 sequences are SGHAT and FQNNGV. Trimming left V 1 base short and J 3 bases short, with 12 bases between. This CDR3 contains 15 residues. CDR3: CASSLGDGAYYGYTF. CDR3 bases: TGTGCCAGCAGCTTAGGTGATGGGGCCTACTATGGCTACACCTTC.

J is TRBJ2-2 and V is TRBV19; 7 bases are a match to TRBD1. Per the germline V gene, CDR1 is LNHDA and CDR2 is SQIVND (reference sequence). This CDR3 is 15 amino acids long. The V segment lost 4 bases and the J segment 1 base; nucleotides outside the gene matches: 3. Here the CDR3 reads CASSTRQGNTGELFF. For the CDR3, the DNA is TGTGCCAGTAGTACAAGACAGGGGAACACCGGGGAGCTGTTTTTT.

V gene TRBV25-1 combines with J gene TRBJ1-5; TRBD1 matches 10 bases. The V gene end was trimmed by 2 bases and the J gene end by 5 bases; junction bases not matched to a gene: 9. Per germline, CDR1 MGHDK and CDR2 SYGVNS. There are 17 residues in the CDR3. The CDR3 spells CASSEMVGTGEDQPQHF. CDR3 nucleotide sequence: TGTGCCAGCAGTGAAATGGTAGGGACAGGGGAAGATCAGCCCCAGCATTTT.

This sequence joins TRBV27 and TRBJ2-1, with 7 positions matching TRBD1. V gave up 4 bases and J gave up 4 bases; unmatched junction bases: 7. Germline V CDR1 and CDR2: MNHEY, SMNVEV (reference sequence). This CDR3 has 15 residues. This CDR3 is CASSYRDRPYNEQFF. CDR3 sequence (DNA): TGTGCCAGCAGTTACCGGGACAGACCTTACAATGAGCAGTTCTTC.

The chain couples TRBV9 to TRBJ1-3; 7 nucleotides agree with TRBD1. CDR3 length: 17 residues. The junction had 7 bases not matched to a gene; V was cut back by 1 base and J by 0 bases. Looked up from germline, CDR1 is SGDLS and CDR2 is YYNGEE. CDR3 nucleotide sequence: TGTGCCAGCAGCGTACAAACCGGACAGGTCTCTGGAAACACCATATATTTT. This gives the protein CASSVQTGQVSGNTIYF.

This clone was counted between two and nine times. The CDR3 spells CASSYEAGGYEQYF. CDR3 bases: TGTGCCAGCAGTTACGAGGCAGGGGGCTACGAGCAGTACTTC. The rearrangement joins TRBV6-5 to TRBJ2-7; 7 bases are shared with TRBD1. Germline CDR1 MNHEY, CDR2 SVGAGI. V lost 2 bases, J lost 3 bases, and 4 bases stayed unmatched. This CDR3 has 14 residues.

This chain connects TRBV18 to TRBJ1-1; 10 bases are a match to TRBD1. With V trimmed by 4 bases and J by 5 bases, 7 bases remained unmatched. This CDR3 contains 15 residues. Germline CDR1 and CDR2: KGHSH and LQKENI. The CDR3 region has the DNA TGTGCCAGCTCACGGGACAGGGGATCCGAGACTGAAGCTTTCTTT. Protein sequence: CASSRDRGSETEAFF.

The chain carries TRBV30 and TRBJ1-6, with D possibly TRBD1 on 5 matching bases. This CDR3 contains 15 residues. Trimming removed 2 bases at V and 4 bases at J, with 12 bases between. Looked up from germline, CDR1 is GTSNPN and CDR2 is SVGIG (reference sequence). The CDR3 loop reads CAWSSRQKYNSPLHF. In nucleotides, the CDR3 is TGTGCCTGGAGTTCAAGACAGAAGTATAATTCACCCCTCCACTTT.

The J gene is TRBJ1-1, the V gene TRBV4-1; 8 bases match TRBD1. Germline-derived CDR1 and CDR2 are MGHRA and YSYEKL. V was clipped by 0 bases and J by 4 bases; unmatched bases: 4. This CDR3 has 15 amino acids. This CDR3 reads CASSQDRGLGTEAFF. The CDR3, as DNA: TGCGCCAGCAGCCAAGACAGGGGGCTAGGCACTGAAGCTTTCTTT.

The V and J genes are TRBV5-1 and TRBJ1-2, with 9 bases fitting TRBD1. This CDR3 comprises 14 residues. V lost 1 base and J lost 6; bases outside the gene matches: 4. Germline CDR1 is SGHRS and CDR2 is YFSETQ. This CDR3 reads CASSLSGQGNGYTF. The CDR3 bases are TGCGCCAGCAGCTTGAGTGGACAGGGGAATGGCTACACCTTC.

The V call is TRBV4-3, the J call TRBJ1-1; D perhaps matches TRBD1 (6 bases). The CDR3 has 15 amino acids. V dropped 4 bases and J dropped 7 bases, with 19 bases sitting between them. Looked up from germline, CDR1 is LGHNA and CDR2 is YSLEER. This CDR3 reads CASSRQQGGRDEAFF. The CDR3 DNA follows: TGCGCCAGCAGCCGTCAACAGGGCGGACGGGATGAAGCTTTCTTT.

This clone is a singleton in its sample. Other DNA sequences in this specimen translate into the identical CDR3. The rearrangement uses TRBV7-6 and TRBJ2-2; the match to TRBD1 covers 10 bases. The V segment lost 5 bases and the J segment 4 bases; nucleotides outside the gene matches: 4. Germline lookup yields CDR1 SGHVS and CDR2 FNYEAQ. This CDR3 has 15 residues. DNA for the CDR3: TGTGCCAGCAGCCTCCGGACAGGGGGCACCGGGGAGCTGTTTTTT. Encoded protein: CASSLRTGGTGELFF.

The chain links TRBV5-1 to TRBJ2-1; 9 positions match TRBD2. The CDR3 sequence is 16 residues long. V shed 4 bases, J shed 7 bases, and the junction held 12 bases outside the gene matches. Germline assignment: CDR1 SGHRS and CDR2 YFSETQ. The CDR3 nucleotides are TGCGCCAGCAGCCCCCTGACAAGCGGGGGGTTGAATGAGCAGTTCTTC. Translating it yields CASSPLTSGGLNEQFF.

This CDR3 reads CASSAGQGLGSPLHF. As DNA, the CDR3 is TGTGCCAGCAGCGCGGGACAGGGGTTAGGTTCACCCCTCCACTTT. The V and J genes are TRBV7-8 and TRBJ1-6; 10 nucleotides line up with TRBD1. Germline lookup yields CDR1 SGHVS and CDR2 FQNEAQ. With V trimmed by 5 bases and J by 9 bases, 7 bases remained unmatched. This CDR3 contains 15 residues.

This chain joins TRBV7-6 and TRBJ1-2; D ambiguous. CDR3 size: 13 residues. Germline V gene lookup returns CDR1 SGHVS and CDR2 FNYEAQ. The V end was cut by 4 bases, the J end by 6 bases, with 12 bases between. The CDR3 DNA is TGTGCCAGCAGCTCGACTTTAATAGATGGCTACACCTTC. This codes for CASSSTLIDGYTF.

This clone was seen more than once but under ten times. This sequence joins TRBV7-9 and TRBJ2-7; 7 bases match TRBD2. The CDR3 consists of 14 residues. The J segment lost 6 bases and the V segment lost 3 bases, leaving 8 bases of the junction unmatched. Germline values: CDR1 SEHNR, CDR2 FQNEAQ (reference sequence). CDR3 protein: CASSFGEGPSEQYF. CDR3 sequence (DNA): TGTGCCAGCAGCTTCGGGGAGGGTCCCTCCGAGCAGTACTTC.